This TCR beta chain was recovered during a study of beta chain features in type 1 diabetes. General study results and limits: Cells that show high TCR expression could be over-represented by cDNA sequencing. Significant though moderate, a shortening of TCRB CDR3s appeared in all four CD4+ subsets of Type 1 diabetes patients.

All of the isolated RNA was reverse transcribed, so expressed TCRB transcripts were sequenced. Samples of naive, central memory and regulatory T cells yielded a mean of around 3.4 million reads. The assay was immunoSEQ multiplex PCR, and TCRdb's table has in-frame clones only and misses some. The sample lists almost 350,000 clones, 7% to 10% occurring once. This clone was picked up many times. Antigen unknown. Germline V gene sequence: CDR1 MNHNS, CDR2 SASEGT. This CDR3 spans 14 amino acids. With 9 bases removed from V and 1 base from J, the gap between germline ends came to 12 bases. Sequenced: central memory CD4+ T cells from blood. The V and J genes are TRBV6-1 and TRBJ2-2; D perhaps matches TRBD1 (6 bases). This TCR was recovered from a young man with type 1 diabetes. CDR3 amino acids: CASARTENTGELFF. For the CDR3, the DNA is TGTGCCAGTGCGAGGACAGAGAACACCGGGGAGCTGTTTTTT.